The T cell receptor (beta chain) described here comes from a study of blood T cell repertoires in COVID-19. Study at large: Samples taken during acute and convalescent COVID-19 were collected in the United States, Italy and Spain. PBMCs, B-cell-depleted T cells, or T cells provided the cDNA or gDNA that made up the material.

This clone was picked up one time. Compared with germline, one end of the junction differs, possibly owing to a read error. Original processing methods: Reference gene primer amplification gave nucleated cell count estimates. TCRdb's copy holds only in-frame clones and misses some; the assay was immunoSEQ multiplex PCR. V and J calls and clone size are given by that table; D and trimming were obtained from the DNA. The top ten clones hold 3.5% to 4% of a sample with hundreds of thousands of clones, about 85% of them seen once. This CDR3 has 18 amino acids. Germline-derived CDR1 and CDR2 are LGHNT and FRNRAP.

The clonotype originates from a woman between 18 and 30 years old with acute or convalescent COVID-19. Sample: peripheral blood. The J gene is TRBJ2-2, the V gene TRBV12-5, with 16 bases lining up with TRBD2. The CDR3: CASGLGLAGGSYTGELFF. The CDR3 DNA reads TGTGCTAGTGGCTTGGGACTAGCGGGAGGGTCCTACACCGGGGAGCTGTTTTTT.